This T cell receptor (beta chain) comes out of a study of T cell responses to AZD1222 COVID-19 vaccine. General observations from the study: Per reports, nearly half of all spike-specific TCRs target regions that are unmutated in variants. The repertoires were collected only after the peak T cell response.

The method was immunoSEQ multiplex PCR; TCRdb's version includes in-frame clones alone and lacks a portion of them. The sample consists of roughly 200,000 clones, roughly 94% of them appearing once. To note about this clone: What it binds is not known.

This TCR came from an adult who received the MenACWY meningococcal vaccine as a control. The starting material was peripheral blood, obtained 28 days after the second dose of the MenACWY control vaccine.

The CDR3 nucleotides read TGTGCCAGCAGTTGGCCCGGCGGGCCCCAGCATTTT. Protein: CASSWPGGPQHF. This chain links TRBV28 with TRBJ1-5; unclear D gene. From germline, CDR1 is MDHEN and CDR2 SYDVKM. The CDR3 contains 12 residues. The ends were cut back, 4 bases at V and 9 bases at J, with 10 bases in the middle.